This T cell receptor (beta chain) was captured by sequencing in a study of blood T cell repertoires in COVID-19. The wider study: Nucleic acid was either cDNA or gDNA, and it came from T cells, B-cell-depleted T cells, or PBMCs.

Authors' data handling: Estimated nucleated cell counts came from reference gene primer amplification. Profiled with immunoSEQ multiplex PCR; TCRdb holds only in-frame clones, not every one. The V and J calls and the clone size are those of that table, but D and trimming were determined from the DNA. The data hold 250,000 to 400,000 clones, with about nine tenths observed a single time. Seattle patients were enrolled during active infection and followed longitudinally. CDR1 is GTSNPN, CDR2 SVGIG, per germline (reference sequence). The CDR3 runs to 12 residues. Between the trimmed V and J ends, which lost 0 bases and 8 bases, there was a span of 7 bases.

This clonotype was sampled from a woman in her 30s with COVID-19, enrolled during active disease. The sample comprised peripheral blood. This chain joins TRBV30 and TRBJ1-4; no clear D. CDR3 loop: CAWSVAGEKLFF. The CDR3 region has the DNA TGTGCCTGGAGTGTAGCCGGGGAAAAACTGTTTTTT.